Detailed here is one T cell receptor beta chain. Germline V lookup: CDR1 KGHSH, CDR2 LQKENI. Trimming cost V 4 bases and J 8 bases; bases outside gene matches: 13. This CDR3 is 16 amino acids long. RNA amounts of roughly 0.5 to 1 ug underwent reverse transcription with random hexamers. Amplification of TCR beta CDR3 used immunoSEQ multiplex PCR across 54 Vbeta and 13 Jbeta. TCRdb recomputed calls from the immunoSEQ multiplex PCR reads with MiXCR, one row per CDR3 protein. The data contain around 280,000 distinct CDR3 sequences, under 95% of them singletons. TEMRA cells were FACS-enriched, with CD8+ and CD4+ T cells isolated negatively. The data are from a study of CD8 T cells in Susac syndrome.

The V and J genes are TRBV18 and TRBJ2-1, with 8 nucleotides matching TRBD2. This TCR was recovered from a human donor with multiple sclerosis. Sample: CD4+ T cells from PBMCs. The CDR3 loop reads CASSLQSGAGGDEQFF. CDR3 DNA: TGTGCCAGCTCACTCCAGAGCGGTGCGGGGGGCGATGAGCAGTTCTTC. Drawing the rest from reference TRBV18 and TRBJ2-1, the complete variable domain is NAGVMQNPRHLVRRRGQEARLRCSPMKGHSHVYWYRQLPEEGLKFMVYLQKENIIDESGMPKERFSAEFPKEGPSILRIQQVVRGDSAAYFCASSLQSGAGGDEQFFGPGTRLTVL.